The rows below give T cell receptor beta chains drawn from one sample of a study of T cells in Graves' hyperthyroidism and ophthalmopathy. One entry per CDR3 protein, called by TCRdb with MiXCR from the multiplex PCR reads. This table holds about 360,000 distinct CDR3 sequences, less than 15% found once. Specimen: blood. The source is a woman between 18 and 29 years old with Graves' hyperthyroidism. Both conserved end residues are part of each CDR3. D genes are given only for firm matches. Only part of the rows carry a size: once, few, many, or a class if the clone is expanded.

v_gene	abundance	j_gene	d_gene	CDR3nt	CDR3aa
TRBV5-1	many	TRBJ1-4	TRBD1	TGCGCCAGCAGTCGCGTGGGGACAGCGGGGGAAAAACTGTTTTTT	CASSRVGTAGEKLFF
TRBV29-1	few	TRBJ1-5	TRBD1	TGCAGCGTTGCAGGGGGCCACAATCAGCCCCAGCATTTT	CSVAGGHNQPQHF
TRBV29-1	few	TRBJ2-5	NA	TGCAGCGTTGAAGTGGGGACCCAGTACTTC	CSVEVGTQYF
TRBV4-2	many	TRBJ2-3	NA	TGTGCCAGCAGCCAAGGGGACGCCACAGATACGCAGTATTTT	CASSQGDATDTQYF
TRBV2	many	TRBJ2-1	TRBD1	TGTGCCAGCAGTGAAGTCGGACAGGGGGGAACAATAGCCGACAATGAGCAGTTCTTC	CASSEVGQGGTIADNEQFF
TRBV6-1	many	TRBJ2-7	TRBD2	TGTGCCAGCAGTCCGGAGCGGGACCTGTACTCCTACGAGCAGTACTTC	CASSPERDLYSYEQYF
TRBV30	many	TRBJ2-1	NA	TGTGCCTGGAGTATAAACGGGGACTCTGAGGAGTTCTTC	CAWSINGDSEEFF
TRBV28	many	TRBJ2-7	NA	TGTGCCAGCCGTTACAGGGTTGCCGACGAGCAGTACTTC	CASRYRVADEQYF
TRBV7-6	many	TRBJ2-7	TRBD1	TGTGCCAGCAGCTTGTTTGAGGGGACAGGGGGCGAGCAGTACTTC	CASSLFEGTGGEQYF
TRBV6-2/TRBV6-3	NA	TRBJ1-1	NA	TGTGCCAGCAGTTACGCCGACGGGGTGAACACTGAAGCTTTCTTT	CASSYADGVNTEAFF
TRBV29-1	NA	TRBJ1-1	NA	TGCAGCGTTGCTCGACACGTTACCAACACTGAAGCTTTCTTT	CSVARHVTNTEAFF
TRBV6-6	many	TRBJ1-5	TRBD1	TGTGCCAGCAGTTACGGACAGGGTAATCAGCCCCAGCATTTT	CASSYGQGNQPQHF
TRBV3-1	many	TRBJ2-1	NA	TGTGCCAGCAGCCAAGGCTTGGACCTGGAGCACAATGAGCAGTTCTTC	CASSQGLDLEHNEQFF
TRBV12-3/TRBV12-4	many	TRBJ2-2	NA	TGTGCCAGCAGTTTAAGCGCCGGGGAGCTGTTTTTT	CASSLSAGELFF
TRBV2	many	TRBJ2-7	TRBD2	TGTGCCAGTGGGACTAGCCTACACTACGAGCAGTACTTC	CASGTSLHYEQYF
TRBV20-1	many	TRBJ1-1	TRBD1	TGCAGTGCTACGCGACGGGGGACAGGCTCTAATTCAGCTTTCTTT	CSATRRGTGSNSAFF
TRBV27	few	TRBJ2-1	TRBD2	TGTGCCAGCAGTTTATATGGGGAATTAATCGCGCGGGAGATCCTGTTCTTC	CASSLYGELIAREILFF
TRBV7-8	many	TRBJ1-5	NA	TGTGCCAGCAGCCCCGACGGGAAAGGTGATCAGCCCCAGCATTTT	CASSPDGKGDQPQHF
TRBV4-2	many	TRBJ2-1	NA	TGTGCCAGCAGCCAAGATGGGAACAGAAACAATGAGCAGTTCTTC	CASSQDGNRNNEQFF
TRBV5-6	many	TRBJ2-5	NA	TGTGCCAGCAGCTTGGTATCTTGGAGGGGGAAGGAGACCCAGTACTTC	CASSLVSWRGKETQYF
TRBV10-3	many	TRBJ2-7	TRBD1	TGTGCCATCAGTGAAGGACAGGGGATGCTGCACGAGCAGTACTTC	CAISEGQGMLHEQYF
TRBV4-1	NA	TRBJ2-7	NA	TGCGCCAGCAGCCAAGATATGAATCCGACACGACCTTACTACGAGCAGTACTTC	CASSQDMNPTRPYYEQYF
TRBV2	many	TRBJ1-2	NA	TGTGCCAGCAGTGAGCTCCGGGGGCCCAGCTATGGCTACACCTTC	CASSELRGPSYGYTF
TRBV19	NA	TRBJ1-3	NA	TGTGCCAGTAGTGACCCTCGCTCTGGAAACACCATATATTTT	CASSDPRSGNTIYF
TRBV6-2/TRBV6-3	many	TRBJ2-1	NA	TGTGCCAGCAGTTACTCGAACGGGGCGACCTACAATGAGCAGTTCTTC	CASSYSNGATYNEQFF
TRBV5-1	many	TRBJ1-3	TRBD1	TGCGCCAGCAGCTTGGGAGGACAGGGGGCCCCAAACACCATATATTTT	CASSLGGQGAPNTIYF
TRBV6-5	many	TRBJ1-5	NA	TGTGCCAGCAGTTTCAGTTGGGAGAGCCGCCAGCCCCAGCATTTT	CASSFSWESRQPQHF
TRBV11-2	NA	TRBJ2-1	TRBD2	TGTGCCAGCAGCGATAGCGCTGGGACTAGCGGGGGGCCGACCTACAATGAGCAGTTCTTC	CASSDSAGTSGGPTYNEQFF
TRBV9	few	TRBJ2-1	TRBD2	TGTGCCAGCAGCGTAACTAGCGGGAGTGAGAATGTGAATGAGCAGTTCTTC	CASSVTSGSENVNEQFF
TRBV5-6	NA	TRBJ2-1	NA	TGTGCCAGCAGCTTCGGGGGTCCAAGTAAGCAGTTCTTC	CASSFGGPSKQFF
TRBV20-1	few	TRBJ2-1	NA	TGCAGTGCTAGAGACCCGGGAGCCGCCTACAATGAGCAGTTCTTC	CSARDPGAAYNEQFF
TRBV12-3/TRBV12-4	few	TRBJ1-3	NA	TGTGCCAGCATTGGGGGGGGAACCTCTGGAAACACCATATATTTT	CASIGGGTSGNTIYF
TRBV5-1	few	TRBJ1-4	NA	TGCGCCAGCAGCCTTGGGACGTACGCAACTAATGAAAAACTGTTTTTT	CASSLGTYATNEKLFF
TRBV5-1	few	TRBJ2-3	NA	TGCGCCAGCAGGGCGTTATCGGGGGGCCCCCAAGATACGCAGTATTTT	CASRALSGGPQDTQYF
TRBV6-2/TRBV6-3	once	TRBJ2-1	TRBD2	TGTGCCAGCAGTCCCCGGGGGGATACCTACAATGAGCAGTTCTTC	CASSPRGDTYNEQFF
TRBV5-1	NA	TRBJ2-3	NA	TGCGCCAGCAGCTTGGAACAGCTCACAGATACGCAGTATTTT	CASSLEQLTDTQYF
TRBV4-1	NA	TRBJ2-7	NA	TGCGCCAGCAGCCCCCCTACCGGGGCCAGCTCCTACGAGCAGTACTTC	CASSPPTGASSYEQYF
TRBV19	many	TRBJ2-1	NA	TGTGCCAGTACCCTCAGGGGGGCGCCGAGGCGGGATGAGCAGTTCTTC	CASTLRGAPRRDEQFF
TRBV5-1	few	TRBJ2-2	NA	TGCGCCAGCAGCTTTACCCACCCGGCCACCGGGGAGCTGTTTTTT	CASSFTHPATGELFF
TRBV28	many	TRBJ2-3	NA	TGTGCCAGCAGTTCACCGGGGGGCACAGATACGCAGTATTTT	CASSSPGGTDTQYF
TRBV28	many	TRBJ2-2	NA	TGTGCCAGCAGTCTTGTATCGATCGGGGAGCTGTTTTTT	CASSLVSIGELFF
TRBV28	many	TRBJ2-2	TRBD1	TGTGCCAGCAGTTCCAGCGACAGGGGGAACACCGGGGAGCTGTTTTTT	CASSSSDRGNTGELFF
TRBV11-3	NA	TRBJ2-5	NA	TGTGCCAGCAGCCCTAGGACTTCAAGGGAGACCCAGTACTTC	CASSPRTSRETQYF
TRBV2	many	TRBJ2-1	TRBD1	TGTGCCAGCAGGACAGGGGCTGAGCAGTTCTTC	CASRTGAEQFF